Presented here are 2 T cell receptor beta chains from one specimen sequenced in a study of cytomegalovirus exposure and HLA in healthy donors. PCR employed 60 Vbeta and 13 Jbeta primers. Only in-frame clones appear in the TCRdb table, and some are missing; sequencing was by immunoSEQ multiplex PCR. The sample holds 110,000 or so clones; 65% to 85% are singletons and the top ten take around 2.5%. Specimen: PBMCs. These receptors all stem from a young woman in good health and CMV-seronegative.

In its sample, this clone was seen a few times. The V call is TRBV4-1, the J call TRBJ2-7; 9 nucleotides agree with TRBD2. The CDR3 is 15 residues long. The ends lost 1 base at V and 1 base at J; junction bases unmatched: 2. CDR1 and CDR2 (germline): MGHRA, YSYEKL. The CDR3 region is CASSQGRGGSYEQYF. The CDR3 coding sequence is TGCGCCAGCAGCCAAGGGCGGGGGGGGTCCTACGAGCAGTACTTC.

The V and J genes are TRBV6-1 and TRBJ2-2; no clear D. Germline values: CDR1 MNHNS, CDR2 SASEGT. The CDR3 is 15 residues long. Deletions cut 4 bases from V and 4 bases from J, with 13 bases between. CDR3 residues: CASSGVRSGTGELFF. The CDR3 DNA follows: TGTGCCAGCAGTGGAGTCCGGTCCGGCACCGGGGAGCTGTTTTTT.